This entry is about one T cell receptor beta chain. Its target is not known. The record originates from a study of CD8 T cell repertoires and HIV-1 epitope variants. At the level of the study: Separate wells received one of Twenty-five Gag or Nef variant peptides.

Profiled with immunoSEQ multiplex PCR; TCRdb holds only in-frame clones, not every one. The table records 5,700 or so clones, about 67% of them present only once. Per germline, CDR1 LNHDA and CDR2 SQIVND (reference sequence). V lost 1 base, J lost 6 bases, and 6 bases stayed unmatched. This CDR3 is 15 amino acids long. V usage is TRBV19 and J usage is TRBJ2-1; 7 bases are a match to TRBD2. The sequencing input was cultured CD8+ T cells derived from PBMCs. This TCR was recovered from a male donor with HIV. CDR3 region: CASSIVSGNPNEQFF. The CDR3 DNA reads TGTGCCAGTAGTATAGTAAGCGGGAACCCCAATGAGCAGTTCTTC.